Listed here are 5 T cell receptor beta chains from one sample, sequenced in a study of blood T cell repertoires in COVID-19. Sequenced by immunoSEQ multiplex PCR; TCRdb stores in-frame clones only, minus some. The table shows 130,000 to 150,000 clones, with around 87% occurring only once. Sequenced material: peripheral blood. The receptors derive from a woman between 40 and 55 years old with acute or convalescent COVID-19.

This clone was found a few times. The chain carries TRBV5-4 and TRBJ1-1, with 8 nucleotides matching TRBD1. V gave up 4 bases and J gave up 1 base; unmatched junction bases: 9. This CDR3 region has 16 residues. Germline V CDR1 and CDR2: SGHNT, YYREEE (reference sequence). The CDR3 region is CASSPVGQGRNTEAFF. In DNA, the CDR3 is TGTGCCAGCAGCCCTGTCGGACAGGGAAGGAACACTGAAGCTTTCTTT.

The rearrangement joins TRBV5-1 to TRBJ2-7, with TRBD2 matching 10 bases. Germline loops: CDR1 SGHRS, CDR2 YFSETQ. The V segment lost 3 bases and the J segment 4 bases; nucleotides outside the gene matches: 7. The CDR3 has 15 residues. CDR3 region: CASSSLAGGGYEQYF. CDR3 DNA: TGCGCCAGCAGCTCATTAGCGGGGGGAGGGTACGAGCAGTACTTC.

The J gene is TRBJ2-7, the V gene TRBV19, with D unresolved. Per germline, CDR1 LNHDA and CDR2 SQIVND (reference sequence). There are 13 residues in the CDR3. The V end was cut by 8 bases, the J end by 7 bases, with 18 bases between. CDR3 protein: CASSFDIQWEQYF. The CDR3 DNA is TGTGCCAGTTCCTTCGACATACAGTGGGAGCAGTACTTC. Combining the CDR3 with reference TRBV19 and TRBJ2-7 gives the whole variable domain DGGITQSPKYLFRKEGQNVTLSCEQNLNHDAMYWYRQDPGQGLRLIYYSQIVNDFQKGDIAEGYSVSREKKESFPLTVTSAQKNPTAFYLCASSFDIQWEQYFGPGTRLTVT.

The chain carries TRBV5-6 and TRBJ2-7, with 9 bases fitting TRBD1. Germline V gene data show CDR1 as SGHDT and CDR2 as YYEEEE. The CDR3 has 14 residues. J gave up 7 bases and V 4 bases, and 9 bases lay outside the gene matches. The CDR3: CASSTVGTGWEQYF. DNA of the CDR3: TGTGCCAGCAGCACTGTCGGGACAGGGTGGGAGCAGTACTTC.

This rearrangement joins TRBV5-1 to TRBJ2-1; 9 nucleotides match TRBD2. Germline-derived CDR1 and CDR2 are SGHRS and YFSETQ. The CDR3 loop spans 15 amino acids. Losses at the gene ends were 4 bases for V and 5 bases for J; bases not matched to a gene: 7. CDR3 sequence (DNA): TGCGCCAGCAGCCCTCCCGTAGCGGGGGACAATGAGCAGTTCTTC. It specifies CASSPPVAGDNEQFF.